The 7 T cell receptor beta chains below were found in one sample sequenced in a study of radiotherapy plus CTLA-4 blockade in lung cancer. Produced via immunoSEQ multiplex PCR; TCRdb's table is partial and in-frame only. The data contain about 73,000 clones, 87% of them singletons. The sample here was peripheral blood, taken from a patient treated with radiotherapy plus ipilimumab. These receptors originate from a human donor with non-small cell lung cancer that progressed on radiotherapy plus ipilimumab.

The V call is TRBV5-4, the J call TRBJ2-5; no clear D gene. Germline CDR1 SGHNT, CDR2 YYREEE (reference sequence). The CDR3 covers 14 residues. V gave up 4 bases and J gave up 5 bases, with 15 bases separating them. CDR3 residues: CASSNRGRTETQYF. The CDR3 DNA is TGTGCCAGCAGCAACCGAGGAAGGACGGAGACCCAGTACTTC.

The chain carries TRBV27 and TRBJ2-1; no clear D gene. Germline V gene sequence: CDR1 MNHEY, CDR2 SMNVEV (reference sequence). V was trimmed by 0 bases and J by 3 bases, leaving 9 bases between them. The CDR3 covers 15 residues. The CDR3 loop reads CASSLSASGYNEQFF. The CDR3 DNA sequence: TGTGCCAGCAGTTTATCTGCCTCGGGCTACAATGAGCAGTTCTTC.

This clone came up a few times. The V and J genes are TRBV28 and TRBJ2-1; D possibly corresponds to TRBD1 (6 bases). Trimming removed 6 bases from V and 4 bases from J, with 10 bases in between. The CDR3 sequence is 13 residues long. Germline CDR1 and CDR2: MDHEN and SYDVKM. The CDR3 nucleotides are TGTGCCAGCAGCTCAAGGGGGTACAATGAGCAGTTCTTC. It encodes CASSSRGYNEQFF. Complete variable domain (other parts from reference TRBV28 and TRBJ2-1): DVKVTQSSRYLVKRTGEKVFLECVQDMDHENMFWYRQDPGLGLRLIYFSYDVKMKEKGDIPEGYSVSREKKERFSLILESASTNQTSMYLCASSSRGYNEQFFGPGTRLTVL.

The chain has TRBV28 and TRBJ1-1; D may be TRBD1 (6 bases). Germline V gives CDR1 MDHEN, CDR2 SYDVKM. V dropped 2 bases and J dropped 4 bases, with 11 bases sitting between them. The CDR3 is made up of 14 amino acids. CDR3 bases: TGTGCCAGCAGTTTACACACAGGGCCCACTGAAGCTTTCTTT. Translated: CASSLHTGPTEAFF.

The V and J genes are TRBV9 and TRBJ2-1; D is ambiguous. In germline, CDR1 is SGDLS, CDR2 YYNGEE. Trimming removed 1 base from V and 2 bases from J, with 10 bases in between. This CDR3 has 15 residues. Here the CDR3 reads CASSVSGDPYNEQFF. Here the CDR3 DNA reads TGTGCCAGCAGCGTATCAGGAGATCCCTACAATGAGCAGTTCTTC.

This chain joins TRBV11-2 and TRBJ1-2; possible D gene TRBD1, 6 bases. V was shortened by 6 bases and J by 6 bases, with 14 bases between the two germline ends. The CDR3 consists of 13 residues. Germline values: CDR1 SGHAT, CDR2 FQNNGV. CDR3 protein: CASSSDSMDGYTF. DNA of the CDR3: TGTGCCAGCAGTTCGGACAGTATGGATGGCTACACCTTC.

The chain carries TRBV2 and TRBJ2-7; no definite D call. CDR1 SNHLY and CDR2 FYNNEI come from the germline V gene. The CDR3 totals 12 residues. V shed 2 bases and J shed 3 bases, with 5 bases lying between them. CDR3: CASSEKDYEQYV. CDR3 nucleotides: TGTGCCAGCAGTGAAAAGGACTACGAGCAGTACGTC.